This T cell receptor beta chain is drawn from a study of long-term antiretroviral therapy in people with HIV. The CDR3 runs to 11 residues. V shed 4 bases and J shed 6 bases, with 4 bases lying between them. CDR1 is MRHNA, CDR2 SNTAGT, per germline. Researchers report immunoSEQ v3.0 was run at survey level. Clones were sequenced by immunoSEQ multiplex PCR, and TCRdb holds only the in-frame ones, with some missing. The data show nearly 30,000 clones, around 89% seen once. The sequence derives from a man aged 50 or older with HIV. This sequence joins TRBV6-4 and TRBJ1-3, with D unclear. This sample comprised unsorted PBMCs, obtained 3.2 years before starting antiretroviral therapy. The CDR3 loop reads CASSVSNTIYF. As DNA, the CDR3 is TGTGCCAGCAGTGTCTCAAACACCATATATTTT.